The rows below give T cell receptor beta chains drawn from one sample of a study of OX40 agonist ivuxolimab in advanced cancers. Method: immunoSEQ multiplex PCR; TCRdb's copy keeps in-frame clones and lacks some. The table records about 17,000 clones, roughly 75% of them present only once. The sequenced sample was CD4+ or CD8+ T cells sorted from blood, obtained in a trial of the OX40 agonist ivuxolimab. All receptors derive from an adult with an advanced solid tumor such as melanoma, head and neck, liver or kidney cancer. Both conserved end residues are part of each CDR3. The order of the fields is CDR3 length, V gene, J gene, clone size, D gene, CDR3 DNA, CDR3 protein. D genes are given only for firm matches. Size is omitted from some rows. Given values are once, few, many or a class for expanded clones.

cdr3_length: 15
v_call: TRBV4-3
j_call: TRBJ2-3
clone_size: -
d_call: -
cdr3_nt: TGCGCCAGCAGCCAAGGTGTGGCTAGCACAGATACGCAGTATTTT
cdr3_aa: CASSQGVASTDTQYF

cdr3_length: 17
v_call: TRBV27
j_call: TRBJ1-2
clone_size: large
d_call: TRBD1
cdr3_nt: TGTGCCAGCAGCCTAACCGGGACAGGGGGTCTGTTTGAAGGCTACACCTTC
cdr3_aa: CASSLTGTGGLFEGYTF

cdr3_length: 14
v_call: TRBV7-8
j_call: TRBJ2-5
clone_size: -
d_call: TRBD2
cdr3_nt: TGTGCCAGCATCAGACTAGCGGGAGGGGAGACCCAGTACTTC
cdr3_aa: CASIRLAGGETQYF

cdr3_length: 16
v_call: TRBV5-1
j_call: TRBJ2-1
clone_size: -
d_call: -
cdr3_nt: TGCGCCAGCAGCTTAAAGGCGGATGCTCCTGACAATGAGCAGTTCTTC
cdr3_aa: CASSLKADAPDNEQFF

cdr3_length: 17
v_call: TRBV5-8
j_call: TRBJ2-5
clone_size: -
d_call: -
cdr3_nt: TGTGCCAGCAGCTTGGCCCGTTGGGAGTTGTACCAAGAGACCCAGTACTTC
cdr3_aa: CASSLARWELYQETQYF

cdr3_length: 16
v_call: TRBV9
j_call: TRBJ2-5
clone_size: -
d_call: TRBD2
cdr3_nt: TGTGCCAGCAGCGTAGGGGGGAGACTAGCGGCGGAGACCCAGTACTTC
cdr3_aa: CASSVGGRLAAETQYF

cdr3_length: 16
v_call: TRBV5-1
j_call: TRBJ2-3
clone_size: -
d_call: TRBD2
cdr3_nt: TGCGCCAGCAGGGGCTGGCGGGAGGGCCGGGGAGATACGCAGTATTTT
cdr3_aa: CASRGWREGRGDTQYF

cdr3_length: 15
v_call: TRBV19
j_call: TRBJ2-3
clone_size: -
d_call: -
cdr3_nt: TGTGCCAGTAGTCAAGGGGCAGCTAGCACAGATACGCAGTATTTT
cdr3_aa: CASSQGAASTDTQYF

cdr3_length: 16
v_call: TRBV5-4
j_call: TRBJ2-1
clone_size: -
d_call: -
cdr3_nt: TGTGCCAGCAGATCCGCGAGGCCCGTTTCCTACAATGAGCAGTTCTTC
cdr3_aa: CASRSARPVSYNEQFF

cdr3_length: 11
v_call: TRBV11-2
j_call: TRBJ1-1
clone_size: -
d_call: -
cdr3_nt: TGTGCCAGCAGCTTCGGCACTGAAGCTTTCTTT
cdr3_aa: CASSFGTEAFF

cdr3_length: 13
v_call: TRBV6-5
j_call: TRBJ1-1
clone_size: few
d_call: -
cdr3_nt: TGTGCCAGCAGTTACGTCAGAGGCACTGAAGCTTTCTTT
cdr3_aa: CASSYVRGTEAFF

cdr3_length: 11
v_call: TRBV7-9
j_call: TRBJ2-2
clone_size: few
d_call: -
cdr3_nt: TGTGCCATTACGCCGCGGGGGGAGCTGTTTTTT
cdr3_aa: CAITPRGELFF

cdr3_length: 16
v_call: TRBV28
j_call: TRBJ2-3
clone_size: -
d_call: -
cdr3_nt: TGTGCCAGCAGTTTAGCCGATGTAGATTACACAGATACGCAGTATTTT
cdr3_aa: CASSLADVDYTDTQYF

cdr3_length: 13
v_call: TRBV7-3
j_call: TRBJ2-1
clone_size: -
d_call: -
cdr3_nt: TGTGCCAGCAGCCTGGCCCCAAGGGTTGAGCAGTTCTTC
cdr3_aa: CASSLAPRVEQFF

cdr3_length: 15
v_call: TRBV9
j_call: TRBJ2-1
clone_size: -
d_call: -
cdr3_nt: TGTGCCAGCAGCGACCGGGACCCCAGGTCCCATGAGCAGTTCTTC
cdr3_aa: CASSDRDPRSHEQFF

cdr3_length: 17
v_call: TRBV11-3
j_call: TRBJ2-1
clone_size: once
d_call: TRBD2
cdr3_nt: TGTGCCAGCAGCCCTAGAATCCGGGCTAGCGGGTGGGATGAGCAGTTCTTC
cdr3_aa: CASSPRIRASGWDEQFF

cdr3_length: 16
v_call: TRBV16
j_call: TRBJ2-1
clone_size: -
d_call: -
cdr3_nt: TGTGCCAGCAGCCGAGGACTTCCCAGCTCCTACAATGAGCAGTTCTTC
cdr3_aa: CASSRGLPSSYNEQFF

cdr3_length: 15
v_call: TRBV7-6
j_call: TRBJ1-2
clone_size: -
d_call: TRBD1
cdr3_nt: TGTGCCAGCAGCTCAGGGACAGGGGGAAACTATGGCTACACCTTC
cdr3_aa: CASSSGTGGNYGYTF

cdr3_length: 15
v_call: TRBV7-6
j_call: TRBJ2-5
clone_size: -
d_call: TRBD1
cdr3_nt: TGTGCCAGCAGCTTATTACAGGGGGCTCGGGAGACCCAGTACTTC
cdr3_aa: CASSLLQGARETQYF

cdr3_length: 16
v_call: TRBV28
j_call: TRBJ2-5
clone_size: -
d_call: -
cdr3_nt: TGTGCCAGCAGTTTCAGGGGGGGGGCAACTCGAGAGACCCAGTACTTC
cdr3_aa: CASSFRGGATRETQYF

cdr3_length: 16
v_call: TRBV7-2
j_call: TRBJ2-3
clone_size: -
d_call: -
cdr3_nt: TGTGCCAGCAGCTTACTGTGGGAGTCTACCACAGATACGCAGTATTTT
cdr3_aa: CASSLLWESTTDTQYF

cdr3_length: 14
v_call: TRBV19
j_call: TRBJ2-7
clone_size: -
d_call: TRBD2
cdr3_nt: TGTGCCAGTGGGACTAGCGGGAGACCCTACGAGCAGTACTTC
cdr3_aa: CASGTSGRPYEQYF

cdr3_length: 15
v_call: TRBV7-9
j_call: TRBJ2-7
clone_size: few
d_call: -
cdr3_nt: TGTGCCAGCACTATATTGGGAGAGGACGGGAACGAGCAGTACTTC
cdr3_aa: CASTILGEDGNEQYF

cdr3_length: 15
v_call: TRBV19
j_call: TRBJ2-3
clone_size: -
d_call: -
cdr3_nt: TGTGCCAGTAGTACTTACATCGAAAGACCAGATACGCAGTATTTT
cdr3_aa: CASSTYIERPDTQYF

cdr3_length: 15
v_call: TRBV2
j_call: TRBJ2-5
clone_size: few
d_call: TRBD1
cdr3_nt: TGTGCCAGCAGTGACCTCCGGACAGGGGAAGAGACCCAGTACTTC
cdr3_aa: CASSDLRTGEETQYF

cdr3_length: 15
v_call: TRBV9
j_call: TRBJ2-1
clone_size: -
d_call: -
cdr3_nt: TGTGCCAGCAGCGCCACTAGTGACGGGCGCAATGAGCAGTTCTTC
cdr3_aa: CASSATSDGRNEQFF

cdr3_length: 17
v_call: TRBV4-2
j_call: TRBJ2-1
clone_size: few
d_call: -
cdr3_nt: TGTGCCAGCAGCCAAGAACCACAACAGGGTCGTAACAATGAGCAGTTCTTC
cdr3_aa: CASSQEPQQGRNNEQFF

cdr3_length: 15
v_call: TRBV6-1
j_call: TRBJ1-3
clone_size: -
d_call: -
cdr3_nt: TGTGCCAGCAGTGAAGGGGCAGGCTCTGGAAACACCATATATTTT
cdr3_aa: CASSEGAGSGNTIYF

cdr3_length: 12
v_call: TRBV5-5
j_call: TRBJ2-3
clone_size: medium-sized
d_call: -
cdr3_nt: TGTGCCAGCACCCTCGGGACAGATACGCAGTATTTT
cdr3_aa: CASTLGTDTQYF

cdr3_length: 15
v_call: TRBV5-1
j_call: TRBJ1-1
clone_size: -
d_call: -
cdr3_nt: TGCGCCAGCAGCTTGGTGGGGGTAGGAAACACTGAAGCTTTCTTT
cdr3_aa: CASSLVGVGNTEAFF

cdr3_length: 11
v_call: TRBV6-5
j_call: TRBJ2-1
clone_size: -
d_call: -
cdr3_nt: TGTGCCAGCACCGAAGGATCGTCCCAGTTCTTC
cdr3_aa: CASTEGSSQFF

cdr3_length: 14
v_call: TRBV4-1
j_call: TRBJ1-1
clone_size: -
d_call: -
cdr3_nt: TGCGCCAGCAGCCCCCGGTCGATGAACACTGAAGCTTTCTTT
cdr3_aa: CASSPRSMNTEAFF

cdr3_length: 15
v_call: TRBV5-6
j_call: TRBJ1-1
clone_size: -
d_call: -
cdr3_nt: TGTGCCAGCAGCTTGATCACAGTGATGAACACTGAAGCTTTCTTT
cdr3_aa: CASSLITVMNTEAFF

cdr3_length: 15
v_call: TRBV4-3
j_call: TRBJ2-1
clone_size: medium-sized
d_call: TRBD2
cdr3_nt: TGCGCCAGCAGCCAAGGGGCTAGCGGGAGGATTGGACAGTTCTTC
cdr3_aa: CASSQGASGRIGQFF

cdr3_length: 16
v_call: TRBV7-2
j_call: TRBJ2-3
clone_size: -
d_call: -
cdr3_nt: TGTGCCAGCAGCTTAGCGGGGACCAGCTTCACAGATACGCAGTATTTT
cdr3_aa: CASSLAGTSFTDTQYF

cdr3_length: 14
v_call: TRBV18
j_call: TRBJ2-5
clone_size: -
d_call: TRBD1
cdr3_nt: TGTGCCAGCTCACTGGACAGGGCGGCGGAGACCCAGTACTTC
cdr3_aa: CASSLDRAAETQYF

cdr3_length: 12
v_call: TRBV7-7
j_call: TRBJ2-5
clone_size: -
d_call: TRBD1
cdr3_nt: TGTGCCAGCCAGGGGGTCGATGGGACCCAGTACTTC
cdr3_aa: CASQGVDGTQYF

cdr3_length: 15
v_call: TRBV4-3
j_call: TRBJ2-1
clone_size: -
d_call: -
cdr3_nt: TGCGCCAGCAGCCAAGGGTCTAGGACCTACAATGAGCAGTTCTTC
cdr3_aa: CASSQGSRTYNEQFF

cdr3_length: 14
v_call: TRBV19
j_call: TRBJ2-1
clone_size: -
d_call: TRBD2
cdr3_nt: TGTGCCAGTAGAGGGACTAAAGCTAGTCATGAGCAGTTCTTC
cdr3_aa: CASRGTKASHEQFF

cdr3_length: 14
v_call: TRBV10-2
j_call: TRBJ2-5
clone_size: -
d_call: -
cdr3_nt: TGCGCCAGCACCTCACTAGTGCCCCAAGAGACCCAGTACTTC
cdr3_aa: CASTSLVPQETQYF